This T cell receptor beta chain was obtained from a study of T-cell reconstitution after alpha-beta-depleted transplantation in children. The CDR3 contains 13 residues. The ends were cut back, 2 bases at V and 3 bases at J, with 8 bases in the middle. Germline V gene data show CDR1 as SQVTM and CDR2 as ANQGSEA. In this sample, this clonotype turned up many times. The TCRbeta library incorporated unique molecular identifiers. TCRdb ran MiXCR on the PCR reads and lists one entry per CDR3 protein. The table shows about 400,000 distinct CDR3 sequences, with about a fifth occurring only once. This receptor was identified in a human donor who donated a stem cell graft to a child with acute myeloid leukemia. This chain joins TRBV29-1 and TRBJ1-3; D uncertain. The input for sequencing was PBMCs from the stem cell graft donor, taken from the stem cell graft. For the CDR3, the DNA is TGCAGCGTTGAATCGGGGAGTGGAAACACCATATATTTT. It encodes CSVESGSGNTIYF.